A selection of T cell receptor beta chains follows, all from one sample in a study of blood T cell repertoires in COVID-19. Repertoires were generated with immunoSEQ multiplex PCR, while TCRdb's copy carries only in-frame clones and drops some. The sample lists roughly 380,000 clones; 81% were seen once. What was sequenced was peripheral blood. These receptors were collected from a human donor with acute or convalescent COVID-19. The donor label of this sample is uncertain. The CDR3 runs from the conserved cysteine through the conserved F or W. Fields, in order: V gene, clone size, J gene, CDR3 length, D gene, CDR3 protein. The D gene is left open where the match is weak. Not all rows give a size; the values are once, few, many and, for expanded clones, a class.

TRBV6-5	-	TRBJ1-2	13	-	CASALGDIHGYTF
TRBV5-1	-	TRBJ2-6	19	TRBD2	CASSLPMTSGASGANVLTF
TRBV12-3/TRBV12-4	once	TRBJ1-1	13	TRBD1	CASKGTGNTEAFF
TRBV5-1	-	TRBJ2-2	15	-	CASSLWAGDTGELFF
TRBV5-1	-	TRBJ2-1	15	TRBD2	CASSSSGGSYNEQFF
TRBV15	-	TRBJ1-2	14	-	CATSRATGKMGYTF
TRBV6-1	once	TRBJ2-2	14	TRBD2	CASSERRGFGELFF
TRBV3-1/TRBV3-2	-	TRBJ2-1	16	TRBD1	CASRGWTGSAYNEQFF
TRBV15	-	TRBJ1-1	16	-	CATSSRTASKNTEAFF
TRBV19	-	TRBJ1-1	17	-	CASSGGLSGTVDTEAFF
TRBV18	-	TRBJ2-7	15	-	CASSPWTAGSYEQYF
TRBV28	few	TRBJ2-4	14	TRBD1	CASGQGIPKNIQYF
TRBV11-2	-	TRBJ2-7	16	-	CASSLLDFRLPYEQYF
TRBV18	-	TRBJ1-3	16	-	CASSPTDLGGGNTIYF
TRBV3-1/TRBV3-2	-	TRBJ2-5	14	-	CASSQDKIEETQYF
TRBV5-8	-	TRBJ1-1	14	TRBD1	CASSFDRGRTEAFF
TRBV11-2	-	TRBJ1-1	13	-	CASSPGTNTEAFF
TRBV29-1	-	TRBJ2-7	15	TRBD2	CSVELQGLAGGEQYF
TRBV29-1	-	TRBJ2-7	12	-	CSVVDSRLEQYF
TRBV5-6	-	TRBJ2-5	11	-	CASSYSETQYF
TRBV18	-	TRBJ1-4	18	-	CASSQRFARRSGGEKLFF
TRBV6-1	-	TRBJ2-1	16	TRBD2	CASSERTSGIYNEQFF
TRBV18	-	TRBJ2-7	14	TRBD2	CASSPGLAGSEQYF
TRBV6-1	-	TRBJ1-2	16	TRBD1	CASSAQPGQGPDGYTF
TRBV7-2	once	TRBJ2-1	15	TRBD2	CASSLGGSGNNEQFF
TRBV30	once	TRBJ2-7	13	-	CAWSGGVSYEQYF
TRBV11-2	-	TRBJ1-4	15	TRBD1	CASTLNRGSNEKLFF
TRBV9	few	TRBJ1-6	13	-	CASSLTAESPLHF
TRBV28	-	TRBJ1-2	15	TRBD1	CASWTGGSANYGYTF
TRBV7-6	-	TRBJ1-3	15	TRBD1	CASSSTTGAGNTIYF
TRBV29-1	once	TRBJ1-2	13	-	CSVVLGGSYGYTF
TRBV5-1	once	TRBJ2-1	17	TRBD2	CASRLGGVLAGVYEQFF
TRBV19	-	TRBJ1-1	14	TRBD1	CASSIGTGDTEAFF
TRBV30	-	TRBJ2-1	11	-	CAWMEGHEQFF
TRBV13	-	TRBJ2-1	18	TRBD2	CASSLETSGNSSYNEQFF
TRBV7-6	-	TRBJ2-2	15	TRBD2	CASSRGARGVGELFF
TRBV2	-	TRBJ1-4	12	-	CASQDSLSKLFF
TRBV6-2/TRBV6-3	-	TRBJ2-1	12	-	CASSPGLNEQFF
TRBV5-4	-	TRBJ2-5	15	-	CASSGVQGLQETQYF
TRBV11-2	-	TRBJ2-5	16	TRBD1	CASSFQLGTGTETQYF
TRBV30	-	TRBJ1-5	13	-	CAWSGGDNQPQHF
TRBV2	-	TRBJ1-6	12	-	CASRGDTSPLHF
TRBV3-1/TRBV3-2	-	TRBJ1-4	16	-	CASSQDLRGDYEKLFF
TRBV3-1/TRBV3-2	-	TRBJ2-1	15	-	CASSQISGTYNEQFF
TRBV19	-	TRBJ2-5	14	TRBD2	CASSTGLAGETQYF
TRBV18	-	TRBJ1-6	15	-	CASSPGTSGNSPLHF
TRBV30	-	TRBJ1-1	13	-	CAWSRGGNTEAFF
TRBV9	once	TRBJ2-1	15	TRBD2	CASSTRTSSYNEQFF
TRBV14	few	TRBJ1-1	14	-	CASSQPGMNTEAFF
TRBV15	-	TRBJ1-5	13	-	CATSRQGSAPQHF
TRBV7-2	-	TRBJ2-7	13	-	CASNPPGSYEQYF
TRBV2	-	TRBJ1-3	14	-	CASSHRDSGNTIYF
TRBV19	-	TRBJ2-3	15	TRBD1	CASSPGQGWSDTQYF
TRBV28	-	TRBJ2-7	14	-	CASSLEGRIYEQYF